This T cell receptor beta chain was sequenced for a study of radiotherapy plus CTLA-4 blockade in lung cancer. For the study at large: Objective response rate was 18%; disease control rate, around 30%.

Sequencing used immunoSEQ multiplex PCR; TCRdb keeps in-frame clones, though not all of them. The profile shows tens of thousands of clones, roughly 87% of them singletons. Note on this clone: The antigen is undetermined.

V was trimmed by 6 bases and J by 4 bases, leaving 7 bases between them. The CDR3 spans 11 residues. Germline V CDR1 and CDR2: SNHLY, FYNNEI. Notes on the study in general: Researchers report tumor-derived TCR clones expanding in blood after radiotherapy plus ipilimumab.

This sequence joins TRBV2 and TRBJ2-7; D not certain. The sequence came from a human donor with non-small cell lung cancer who had stable disease on radiotherapy plus ipilimumab. The sequencing here drew on peripheral blood, taken from a patient treated with radiotherapy plus ipilimumab. The chain's CDR3 is CASRIAYEQYF. As DNA, the CDR3 is TGTGCCAGCAGGATAGCATACGAGCAGTACTTC.